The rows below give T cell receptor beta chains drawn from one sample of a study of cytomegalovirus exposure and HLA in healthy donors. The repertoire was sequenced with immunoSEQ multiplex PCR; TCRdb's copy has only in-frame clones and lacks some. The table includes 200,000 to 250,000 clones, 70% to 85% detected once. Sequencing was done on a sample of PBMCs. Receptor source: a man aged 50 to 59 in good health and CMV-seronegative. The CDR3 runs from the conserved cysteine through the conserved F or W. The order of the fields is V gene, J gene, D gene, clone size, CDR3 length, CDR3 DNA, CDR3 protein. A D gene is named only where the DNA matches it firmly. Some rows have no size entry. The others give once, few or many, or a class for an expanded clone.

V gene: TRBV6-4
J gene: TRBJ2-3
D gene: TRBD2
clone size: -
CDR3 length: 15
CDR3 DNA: TGTGCCAGCAGTGTAACTAGCGGGAGCCCAGATACGCAGTATTTT
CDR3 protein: CASSVTSGSPDTQYF

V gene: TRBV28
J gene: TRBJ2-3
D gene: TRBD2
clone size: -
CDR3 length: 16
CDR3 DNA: TGTGCCAGCAGTTTCCCCGGGGGGGGACGGACAGATACGCAGTATTTT
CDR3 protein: CASSFPGGGRTDTQYF

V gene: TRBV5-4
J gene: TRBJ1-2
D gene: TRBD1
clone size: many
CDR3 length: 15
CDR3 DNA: TGTGCCAGCAGCCCAAGGACAGGGTGGGACTATGGCTACACCTTC
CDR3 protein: CASSPRTGWDYGYTF

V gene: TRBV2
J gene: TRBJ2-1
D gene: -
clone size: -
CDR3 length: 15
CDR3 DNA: TGTGCCACCCGCACCGGGACTCTTCTTTACAATGAGCAGTTCTTC
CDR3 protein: CATRTGTLLYNEQFF

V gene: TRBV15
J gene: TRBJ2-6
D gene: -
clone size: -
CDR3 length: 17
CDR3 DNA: TGTGCCACCAGCAGGGCTTCCCGGGGTTCTGGGGCCAACGTCCTGACTTTC
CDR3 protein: CATSRASRGSGANVLTF

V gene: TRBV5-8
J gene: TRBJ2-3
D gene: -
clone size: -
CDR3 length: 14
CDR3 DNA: TGTGCCAGCAGTTTTCGTTGGGGGGAAGATACGCAGTATTTT
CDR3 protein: CASSFRWGEDTQYF

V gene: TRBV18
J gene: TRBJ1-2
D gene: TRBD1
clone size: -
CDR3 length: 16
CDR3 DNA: TGTGCCAGCTCACCAGGACAGGGAAGTAATGGCTATGGCTACACCTTC
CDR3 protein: CASSPGQGSNGYGYTF

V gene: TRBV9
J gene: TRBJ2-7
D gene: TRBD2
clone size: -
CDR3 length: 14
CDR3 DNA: TGTGCCAGCAGCGTAGCGGGAGGGCCTTGGGAGCAGTACTTC
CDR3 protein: CASSVAGGPWEQYF

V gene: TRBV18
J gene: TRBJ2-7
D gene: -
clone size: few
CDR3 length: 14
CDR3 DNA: TGTGCCAGCTCACGACAGACGGATTCCTACGAGCAGTACTTC
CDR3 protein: CASSRQTDSYEQYF

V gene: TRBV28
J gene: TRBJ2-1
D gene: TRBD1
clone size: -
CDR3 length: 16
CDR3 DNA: TGTGCCAGCAGTACCTACGGGACAGTTTTTCCCAATGAGCAGTTCTTC
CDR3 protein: CASSTYGTVFPNEQFF

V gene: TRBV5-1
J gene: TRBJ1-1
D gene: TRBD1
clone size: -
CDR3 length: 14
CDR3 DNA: TGCGCCAGCAGCTTGGACAGGGGCGGCACTGAAGCTTTCTTT
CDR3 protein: CASSLDRGGTEAFF

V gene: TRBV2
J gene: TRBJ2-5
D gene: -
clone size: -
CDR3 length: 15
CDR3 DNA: TGTGCCAGCAGTGAAGCGCTCCGGGTTCTGGAGACCCAGTACTTC
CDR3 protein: CASSEALRVLETQYF

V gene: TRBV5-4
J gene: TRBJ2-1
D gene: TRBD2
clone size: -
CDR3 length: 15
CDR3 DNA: TGTGCCAGCAGCTTGTGGAGCGGGAGGGTGAATGAGCAGTTCTTC
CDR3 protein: CASSLWSGRVNEQFF

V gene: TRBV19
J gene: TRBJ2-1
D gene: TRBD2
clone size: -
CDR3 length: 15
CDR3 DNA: TGTGCCAGTGGAACGACTAGCGGGAGAGTCAATGAGCAGTTCTTC
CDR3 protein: CASGTTSGRVNEQFF

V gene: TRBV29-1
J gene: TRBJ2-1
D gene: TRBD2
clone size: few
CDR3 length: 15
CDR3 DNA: TGCAGCGTCGCCGGGGTAGCGGGAATTAACAATGAGCAGTTCTTC
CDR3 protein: CSVAGVAGINNEQFF

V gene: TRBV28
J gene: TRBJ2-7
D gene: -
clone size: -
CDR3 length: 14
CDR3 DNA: TGTGCCAGCAGTTTGAGGGGGGCGGGGGACGAGCAGTACTTC
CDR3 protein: CASSLRGAGDEQYF